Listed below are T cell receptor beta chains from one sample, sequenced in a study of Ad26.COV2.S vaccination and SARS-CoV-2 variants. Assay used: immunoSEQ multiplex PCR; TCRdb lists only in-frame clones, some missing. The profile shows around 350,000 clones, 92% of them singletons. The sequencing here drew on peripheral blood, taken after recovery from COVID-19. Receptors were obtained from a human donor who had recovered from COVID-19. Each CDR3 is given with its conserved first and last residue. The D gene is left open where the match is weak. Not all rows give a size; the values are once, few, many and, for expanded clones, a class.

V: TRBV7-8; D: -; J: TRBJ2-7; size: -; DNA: TGTGCCAGCAGCTTAGGGAGGGTGCACGAGCAGTACTTC; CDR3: CASSLGRVHEQYF
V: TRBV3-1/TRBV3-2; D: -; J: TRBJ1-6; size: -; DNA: TGTGCCAGCAGCCAAGACCTCAGGGCCGATAATTCACCCCTCCACTTT; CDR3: CASSQDLRADNSPLHF
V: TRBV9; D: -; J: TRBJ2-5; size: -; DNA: TGTGCCAGCAGCCCTATCATGGAGACCCAGTACTTC; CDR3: CASSPIMETQYF
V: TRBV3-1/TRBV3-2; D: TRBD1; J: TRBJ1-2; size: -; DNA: TGTGCCAGCAGCCAGGGTAGGGGGCGTCCATGGCGGCTCTATGGCTACACCTTC; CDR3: CASSQGRGRPWRLYGYTF
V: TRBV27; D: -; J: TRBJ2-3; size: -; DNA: TGTGCCAGCAGAGTACGCGGAGATACGCAGTATTTT; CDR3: CASRVRGDTQYF
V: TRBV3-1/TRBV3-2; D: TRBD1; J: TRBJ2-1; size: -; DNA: TGTGCCAGCAGCCAAGATGTAGGACAGGGGGCTGATTATTACTACAATGAGCAGTTCTTC; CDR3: CASSQDVGQGADYYYNEQFF
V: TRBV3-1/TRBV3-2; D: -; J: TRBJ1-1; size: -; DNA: TGTGCCAGCAGCCAAGAAGGGGACACCCAAAACACTGAAGCTTTCTTT; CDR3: CASSQEGDTQNTEAFF
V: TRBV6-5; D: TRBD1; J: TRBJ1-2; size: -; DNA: TGTGCCAGCAGTTACTCGGCAGGGGGAGTATCAGGAGGCTACACCTTC; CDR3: CASSYSAGGVSGGYTF
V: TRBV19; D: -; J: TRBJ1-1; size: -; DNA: TGTGCCAGTAGTGCCGTTTGGAACACTGAAGCTTTCTTT; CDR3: CASSAVWNTEAFF
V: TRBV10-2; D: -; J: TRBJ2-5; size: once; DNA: TGCGCCAGCAGTGAGTCGGCCGGGGTGGGACAAGAGACCCAGTACTTC; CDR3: CASSESAGVGQETQYF
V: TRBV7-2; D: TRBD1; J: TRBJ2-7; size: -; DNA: TGTGCCAGCAGCTCATGGGACAGGGGAGTTCACGAGCAGTACTTC; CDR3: CASSSWDRGVHEQYF
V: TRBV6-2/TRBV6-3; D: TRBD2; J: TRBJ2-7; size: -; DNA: TGTGCCAGCAGTCCGGGACTAGCGGGGATAGAGCAGTACTTC; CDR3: CASSPGLAGIEQYF
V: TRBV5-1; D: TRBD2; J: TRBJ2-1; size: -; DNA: TGCGCCAGCAGCACGACCCCTAGCGGGGAGTACAATGAGCAGTTCTTC; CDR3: CASSTTPSGEYNEQFF
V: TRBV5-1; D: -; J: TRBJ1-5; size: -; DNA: TGCGCCAGCAGCTTGGGGACAGAAAATCAGCCCCAGCATTTT; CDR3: CASSLGTENQPQHF
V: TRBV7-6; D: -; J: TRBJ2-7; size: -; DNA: TGTGCCAGCAGCCCATGGGTTAATGACGAGCAGTACTTC; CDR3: CASSPWVNDEQYF
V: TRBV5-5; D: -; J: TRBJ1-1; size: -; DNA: TGTGCCAGCGGAGGCGTTATGAACACTGAAGCTTTCTTT; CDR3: CASGGVMNTEAFF
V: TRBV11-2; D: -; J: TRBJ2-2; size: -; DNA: TGTGCCAGCAGCTTAGCCTCCACGAACACCGGGGAGCTGTTTTTT; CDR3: CASSLASTNTGELFF
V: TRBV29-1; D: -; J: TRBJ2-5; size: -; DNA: TGCAGCGTTGCCAGCGGAAGGGAGACCCAGTACTTC; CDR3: CSVASGRETQYF
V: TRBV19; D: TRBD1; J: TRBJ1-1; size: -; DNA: TGTGCCAGTAGCTTGGGTGGGACAGGGCTCTTCAGTGAAGCTTTCTTT; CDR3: CASSLGGTGLFSEAFF
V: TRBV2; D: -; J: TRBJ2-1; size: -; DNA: TGTGCCAGCAGTGAAGATAGGTCCAGTGTAGACGATGAGCAGTTCTTC; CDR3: CASSEDRSSVDDEQFF
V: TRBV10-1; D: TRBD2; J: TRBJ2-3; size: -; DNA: TGCGCCAGCAGTGAATCCAGCGGGGGGGCGTCAGATACGCAGTATTTT; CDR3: CASSESSGGASDTQYF
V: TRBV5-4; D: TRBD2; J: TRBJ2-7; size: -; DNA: TGTGCCAGCAGCCCTCCTAGCGGGGGTTCATACGAGCAGTACTTC; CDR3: CASSPPSGGSYEQYF
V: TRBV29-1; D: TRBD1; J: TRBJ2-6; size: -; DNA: TGCAGCGTCTCGGGACAGGGCAGCTCTGGGGCCAACGTCCTGACTTTC; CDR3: CSVSGQGSSGANVLTF
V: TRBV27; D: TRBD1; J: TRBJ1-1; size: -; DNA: TGTGCCAGCAGGACCACAGGGGCTGGAGCTTTCTTT; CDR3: CASRTTGAGAFF
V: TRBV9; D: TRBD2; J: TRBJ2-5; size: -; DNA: TGTGCCAGCACCAAAGGGGAGCGGGGTAGGGAGACCCAGTACTTC; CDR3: CASTKGERGRETQYF
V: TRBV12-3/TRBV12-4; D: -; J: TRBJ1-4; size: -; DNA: TGTGCCAGCAGAGGACAGATTAATGAAAAACTGTTTTTT; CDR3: CASRGQINEKLFF
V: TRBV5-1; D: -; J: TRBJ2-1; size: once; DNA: TGCGCCAGCAGCTTGAGAGATGAGCAGTTCTTC; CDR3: CASSLRDEQFF
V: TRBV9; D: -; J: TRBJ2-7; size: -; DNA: TGTGCCAGCAGCGTAGGGTCGGAAGCCTACGAGCAGTACTTC; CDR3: CASSVGSEAYEQYF
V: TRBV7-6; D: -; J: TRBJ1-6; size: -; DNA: TGTGCCAGCAGCTTAGCCAGGGAGGCCCCAGGTTCACCCCTCCACTTT; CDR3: CASSLAREAPGSPLHF
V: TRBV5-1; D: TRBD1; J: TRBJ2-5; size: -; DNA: TGCGCCAGCAGCACGGGGGACAGGGGGCTTGGAGAGACCCAGTACTTC; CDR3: CASSTGDRGLGETQYF
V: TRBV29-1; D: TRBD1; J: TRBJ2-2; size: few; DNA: TGCAGCGTACGGACAGGGGGCACCGGGGAGCTGTTTTTT; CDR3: CSVRTGGTGELFF
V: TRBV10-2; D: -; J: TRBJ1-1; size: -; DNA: TGCGCCAGCAGCAGGGGAGATAACACTGAAGCTTTCTTT; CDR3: CASSRGDNTEAFF
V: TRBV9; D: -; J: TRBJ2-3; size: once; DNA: TGTGCCAGCAGCGTAGTAACAGATGGGGATACGCAGTATTTT; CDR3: CASSVVTDGDTQYF
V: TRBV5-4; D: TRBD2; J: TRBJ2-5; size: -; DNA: TGTGCCAGCAGCTTGGCCGGGAGGGAGACCCAGTACTTC; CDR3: CASSLAGRETQYF
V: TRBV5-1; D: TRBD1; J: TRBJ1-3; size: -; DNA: TGCGCCAGCAGCTTAGCCCCGACAGGGTTTGGAAACACCATATATTTT; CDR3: CASSLAPTGFGNTIYF
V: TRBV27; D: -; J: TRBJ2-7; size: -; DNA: TGTGCCAGCAGTTTATCGGGAGAACAGATCCTCGAGCAGTACTTC; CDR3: CASSLSGEQILEQYF